The 8 T cell receptor beta chains below were found in one sample sequenced in a study of blood T cell repertoires in COVID-19. Here immunoSEQ multiplex PCR was the method, and the copy in TCRdb shows in-frame clones only, minus some. The sample consists of 250,000 to 300,000 clones, approximately 88% of them appearing once. Sample: peripheral blood. All receptors derive from a woman aged 70 to 79 with COVID-19, enrolled during active disease.

The chain recombines TRBV19 with TRBJ1-2, with D possibly matching TRBD1 (5 bases). CDR1 is LNHDA, CDR2 SQIVND, per germline (reference sequence). Trimming shortened V by 1 base and J by 3 bases, and 9 bases separated the two germline ends. CDR3 length: 14 amino acids. The CDR3 sequence is CASSIARADYGYTF. CDR3 in DNA: TGTGCCAGTAGTATAGCCAGGGCGGACTATGGCTACACCTTC. Based on the CDR3 plus reference TRBV19 and TRBJ1-2, the full variable domain is DGGITQSPKYLFRKEGQNVTLSCEQNLNHDAMYWYRQDPGQGLRLIYYSQIVNDFQKGDIAEGYSVSREKKESFPLTVTSAQKNPTAFYLCASSIARADYGYTFGSGTRLTVV.

This rearrangement joins TRBV2 to TRBJ1-6; maybe TRBD1 (6 bases). The CDR3 is made up of 15 amino acids. Per the germline V gene, CDR1 is SNHLY and CDR2 is FYNNEI. V was clipped by 3 bases and J by 9 bases, with 15 bases between them. Here the CDR3 reads CASSDIRGNGSPLHF. CDR3 nucleotide sequence: TGTGCCAGCAGTGACATTAGGGGGAATGGTTCACCCCTCCACTTT.

The V and J genes are TRBV6-5 and TRBJ2-2, with D unclear. Trimming removed 0 bases at V and 1 base at J, with 6 bases between. CDR1 and CDR2 (germline): MNHEY, SVGAGI. The CDR3 consists of 15 residues. The CDR3 DNA follows: TGTGCCAGCAGTTACTCTAACAGGAACACCGGGGAGCTGTTTTTT. It codes for CASSYSNRNTGELFF.

V usage is TRBV4-3 and J usage is TRBJ2-3; TRBD2 aligns across 9 bases. Losses at the gene ends were 1 base for V and 6 bases for J; bases not matched to a gene: 11. The CDR3 has 17 residues. Germline V gene sequence: CDR1 LGHNA, CDR2 YSLEER. The CDR3 loop is CASSQGTSGLSMDTQYF. CDR3 sequence (DNA): TGCGCCAGCAGCCAAGGCACTAGCGGGCTCAGTATGGATACGCAGTATTTT.

The count of this clone is one. This sequence joins TRBV19 and TRBJ1-1, with TRBD1 as a possible D gene (5 bases). Deletions cut 9 bases from V and 0 bases from J, with 14 bases between. The germline gives CDR1 LNHDA, CDR2 SQIVND (reference sequence). CDR3 length equals 14 residues. CDR3 nucleotide sequence: TGTGCCAGCGGAATACAGGCGATGAACACTGAAGCTTTCTTT. Protein product: CASGIQAMNTEAFF.

The V call is TRBV5-4, the J call TRBJ1-3; TRBD1 aligns across 7 bases. The CDR3 runs to 15 residues. V lost 3 bases and J lost 3; bases outside the gene matches: 6. Germline V gives CDR1 SGHNT, CDR2 YYREEE (reference sequence). As DNA, the CDR3 is TGTGCCAGCAGCTCGACGACAGGGTTTGGAAACACCATATATTTT. This encodes CASSSTTGFGNTIYF.

This clone was found once. The chain employs TRBV7-3 and TRBJ2-2, with TRBD1 matching 11 bases. The CDR3 loop spans 15 amino acids. Germline lookup yields CDR1 SGHTA and CDR2 FQGTGA. J gave up 7 bases and V 5 bases, and 6 bases lay outside the gene matches. The CDR3 nucleotides read TGTGCCAGCAGCATTGGACAGGGGGCGAACGGGGAGCTGTTTTTT. Encoded protein: CASSIGQGANGELFF.

This clone was recorded a few times. The rearrangement uses TRBV5-1 and TRBJ2-2; the match to TRBD1 covers 7 bases. Germline-derived CDR1 and CDR2 are SGHRS and YFSETQ. This CDR3 contains 15 residues. Losses at the gene ends were 8 bases for V and 0 bases for J; bases not matched to a gene: 7. The CDR3 protein is CASRAGTANTGELFF. In DNA form, the CDR3 reads TGCGCCAGTAGAGCCGGGACAGCGAACACCGGGGAGCTGTTTTTT.